The 21 T cell receptor beta chains below come from one sample, sequenced in a study of blood T cells in healthy people across ages (dated by TCRdb to about 2015). The library came from 5' RACE. The listed sequencing device is Illumina HiSeq 2500. The second PCR ran for about 6 to 12 cycles and used a J-beta primer mix along with a sample-barcoded 5' primer. TCRdb itself trimmed the public reads at Q25 with fastp, ran MiXCR and retained productive beta chains. Merged by CDR3 protein, the rows form single entries marked with the most common genes and DNA. The sample table lists hundreds of thousands of distinct CDR3 sequences, around 38% of them with a count of one. The ten top clones hold 25% to 30% of the sample. The sequencing sample was made of blood. These receptors were taken from a man older than 75 in good health.

Comment on this clonotype: A much larger clone lies a single base off, so this may be a read error. The chain couples TRBV21-1 to TRBJ2-1; the D call TRBD2 from the table was never checked on the DNA. The J call may be wrong; the DNA end is better matched by TRBJ2-7. TRBV21-1 is a recognized pseudogene. The length of the CDR3 is 17 residues. The CDR3 bases are TGTGCCAGCAGCAAAAGGCGGACTAGCGGGGGGTACAATGAGCAGTACTTC. It yields the protein CASSKRRTSGGYNEQYF.

This clonotype was seen a handful of times. The chain couples TRBV7-2 to TRBJ2-1, with D unresolved. Germline V lookup: CDR1 SGHTA, CDR2 FQGNSA. This CDR3 contains 20 residues. Deletions cut 3 bases from V and 0 bases from J, with 24 bases between. The CDR3 loop is CASSFSSTSRRMSSYNEQFF. As DNA, the CDR3 is TGTGCCAGCAGCTTCTCCTCCACAAGTCGACGGATGAGCTCCTACAATGAGCAGTTCTTC.

This chain uses TRBV14 with TRBJ2-3; a possible D gene is TRBD2 (5 bases). CDR3 size: 17 residues. Germline CDR1 SGHDN, CDR2 FVKESK. Trimming stripped 3 bases from V and 0 bases from J, with 16 bases between. The chain's CDR3 is CASSHALGLLSTDTQYF. The CDR3 DNA sequence: TGTGCCAGCAGCCACGCTCTCGGACTGCTTAGCACAGATACGCAGTATTTT.

The genes are TRBV7-8 and TRBJ2-3, with unresolved D. Germline V gives CDR1 SGHVS, CDR2 FQNEAQ. The CDR3 contains 14 residues. Between the trimmed V and J ends, which lost 5 bases and 8 bases, there was a span of 17 bases. CDR3 DNA sequence: TGTGCCAGCAGCGATACCGACGCTCCCTCTACGCAGTATTTT. This codes for CASSDTDAPSTQYF.

The chain has TRBV10-3 and TRBJ2-5; 15 bases fit TRBD2. Matching the DNA end better, TRBJ2-7 makes the J call doubtful. Germline assignment: CDR1 ENHRY and CDR2 SYGVKD. The CDR3 has 17 amino acids. The CDR3 here is CAISEAGLAGGTYEQYF. The CDR3 nucleotides are TGTGCCATCAGTGAGGCGGGACTAGCGGGAGGTACCTACGAGCAGTACTTC.

The chain has TRBV12-3 or TRBV12-4 and TRBJ2-1, with a weak D call TRBD2 (6 bases). The CDR3 loop spans 17 amino acids. Trimming took 0 bases from V and 5 from J, leaving 17 bases between them. The CDR3 region is CASSLAPSRGVNNEQFF. In nucleotides, the CDR3 is TGTGCCAGCAGTTTAGCCCCCTCTCGCGGGGTCAACAATGAGCAGTTCTTC.

CDR3 region: CASSLFLTSNEQFF. CDR3 coding DNA: TGTGCCAGCAGTCTCTTCCTAACTTCCAATGAGCAGTTCTTC. This chain links TRBV7-2 with TRBJ2-1; D gene ambiguous. V was shortened by 6 bases and J by 6 bases, with 15 bases between the two germline ends. The CDR3 has 14 amino acids. Germline-derived CDR1 and CDR2 are SGHTA and FQGNSA.

This clonotype turned up a few times. The gene calls are TRBV20-1 and TRBJ2-5, with TRBD2 identical over 7 bases. Germline CDR1 is DFQATT and CDR2 is SNEGSKA (reference sequence). Trimming cost V 5 bases and J 2 bases; bases outside gene matches: 5. CDR3 length equals 13 residues. The CDR3 region is CSAGGTTQETQYF. The CDR3 bases are TGCAGTGCTGGCGGGACTACTCAAGAGACCCAGTACTTC.

As to this clonotype: A much larger clone lies a single base off, so this may be a read error. The V call is TRBV13, the J call TRBJ1-1; 10 bases are a match to TRBD1. The CDR3 is 14 amino acids. From germline, CDR1 is PRHDT and CDR2 FYEKMQ (reference sequence). In DNA form, the CDR3 reads TGTGCCAGCAGTTTGACAGGGGGCAGCACTGAAGCTTCCTTT. Translation gives CASSLTGGSTEASF.

Remarks on this clonotype: Germline is not matched at one junction end, which may reflect a read error. V and J are TRBV6-1 and TRBJ2-7; D might be TRBD1 (6 bases). Germline V CDR1 and CDR2: MNHNS, SASEGT. The CDR3 consists of 14 residues. CDR3 nucleotide sequence: TGTGCCAGCAGTGCGGGGACACCTTCCTACGAGCGGTACTTC. This translates into CASSAGTPSYERYF.

For this clonotype: Given a much more abundant clone one base away, this may be a read error. The chain recombines TRBV6-5 with TRBJ2-7, with D unclear. The CDR3 extends over 14 amino acids. Germline V gene lookup returns CDR1 MNHEY and CDR2 SVGAGI. The germline V and J ends were trimmed by 5 bases and 1 base, with 12 bases remaining between them. CDR3 residues: CASSHRGRSYEQYF. CDR3 in DNA: TGTGCCAGCAGTCACCGCGGTCGGTCCTACGAGCAGTACTTC.

The chain employs TRBV18 and TRBJ2-1; 8 bases line up with TRBD1. The trim removed 3 bases at V and 6 bases at J, leaving 7 bases unmatched. The CDR3 contains 15 residues. Per germline, CDR1 KGHSH and CDR2 LQKENI. CDR3 bases: TGTGCCAGCTCACCCAGACAGGGGCCAGGCAATGAGCAGTTCTTC. Residues: CASSPRQGPGNEQFF. The entire variable domain, with the rest obtained from reference TRBV18 and TRBJ2-1, is as follows: NAGVMQNPRHLVRRRGQEARLRCSPMKGHSHVYWYRQLPEEGLKFMVYLQKENIIDESGMPKERFSAEFPKEGPSILRIQQVVRGDSAAYFCASSPRQGPGNEQFFGPGTRLTVL.

J is TRBJ2-1 and V is TRBV4-1; no clear D gene. Looked up from germline, CDR1 is MGHRA and CDR2 is YSYEKL. V lost 7 bases to trimming and J lost 10 bases, with 20 bases between them. CDR3 length: 14 residues. Here the CDR3 reads CASIPRLTTEEQFF. The DNA for the CDR3 is TGCGCCAGCATCCCGAGGTTGACGACGGAAGAGCAGTTCTTC.

There are a few counts of this clonotype. The J gene is TRBJ2-3, the V gene TRBV24-1; 10 nucleotides align to TRBD2. The junction had 5 bases not matched to a gene; V was cut back by 3 bases and J by 0 bases. The CDR3 has 17 residues. Germline V gene lookup returns CDR1 KGHDR and CDR2 SFDVKD. The CDR3 coding sequence is TGTGCCACCAGTGATCGGTCAGCGGGAGGGAGCACAGATACGCAGTATTTT. Protein sequence: CATSDRSAGGSTDTQYF.

This chain joins TRBV25-1 and TRBJ1-5; D gene unclear. V lost 1 base and J lost 0, with 16 bases in between. Germline values: CDR1 MGHDK, CDR2 SYGVNS. CDR3 size: 18 residues. The CDR3 sequence: CASSESGVGAYSNQPQHF. The CDR3 DNA reads as TGTGCCAGCAGTGAATCTGGCGTTGGAGCATATAGCAATCAGCCCCAGCATTTT.

This rearrangement joins TRBV7-6 to TRBJ2-5, with a tentative D call TRBD1 (6 bases). The V gene lost 5 bases and the J gene lost 4 bases, with 17 bases spanning the gap. Germline CDR1 reads SGHVS; CDR2 reads FNYEAQ. The CDR3 is 15 residues long. The CDR3: CASSRGQSLRETQYF. CDR3 sequence (DNA): TGTGCCAGCAGCCGAGGACAGTCCTTACGAGAGACCCAGTACTTC.

V usage is TRBV6-2 or TRBV6-3 and J usage is TRBJ2-1, with no clear D. The CDR3 covers 14 residues. The ends were cut back, 6 bases at V and 5 bases at J, with 14 bases in the middle. The V gene's germline CDR1 is MNHEY and CDR2 SVGEGT. The CDR3 loop is CASREPGLDNEQFF. The CDR3 coding sequence is TGTGCCAGCAGAGAACCGGGCCTCGACAATGAGCAGTTCTTC.

Points on this clonotype: A much larger clone differs by one base, so this may be a read error. This chain connects TRBV6-2 or TRBV6-3 to TRBJ1-1; D is ambiguous. The CDR3 covers 13 residues. CDR1 is MNHEY and CDR2 is SVGEGT in the germline V gene. V gave up 5 bases and J gave up 1 base, with 8 bases separating them. The CDR3 region is CASSDTGNTEAFF. Written as DNA, the CDR3 is TGTGCCAGCAGTGACACGGGGAACACTGAAGCTTTCTTT.

This clonotype has a count of ten or more. The rearrangement links TRBV5-1 to TRBJ2-3; D may correspond to TRBD1 or TRBD2 (5 bases each). The CDR3 spans 13 residues. Germline V gene sequence: CDR1 SGHRS, CDR2 YFSETQ. Trimming cost V 4 bases and J 5 bases, with 11 bases left between them. Here the CDR3 reads CASSRGAGDTQYF. DNA for the CDR3: TGCGCCAGCAGCAGAGGGGCCGGAGATACGCAGTATTTT.

V usage is TRBV4-3 and J usage is TRBJ1-2, with D unresolved. The CDR3 sequence is 16 residues long. CDR1 and CDR2 (germline): LGHNA, YSLEER. Deletions cut 1 base from V and 4 bases from J, with 16 bases between. The DNA for the CDR3 is TGCGCCAGCAGCCAAGTCGGGCAGCGGGAGCTCTATGGCTACACCTTC. The encoded protein is CASSQVGQRELYGYTF.

The chain uses TRBV20-1 and TRBJ2-1; a weak D match, TRBD2 (5 bases). The CDR3 has 13 residues. Trimming shortened V by 1 base and J by 10 bases, and 14 bases separated the two germline ends. CDR1 and CDR2 (germline): DFQATT, SNEGSKA (reference sequence). CDR3 in amino acids: CSARVRGNYEQFF. CDR3 coding DNA: TGCAGTGCTAGAGTCCGGGGAAACTACGAGCAGTTCTTC.